This T cell receptor beta chain was recorded in a study of cytomegalovirus exposure and HLA in healthy donors. Assay: immunoSEQ multiplex PCR; the TCRdb copy retains only in-frame clones and omits some. The sample lists about 74,000 clones; around 94% were seen once. Regarding the study as a whole: Some public TCRs appeared in many individuals, while most sequences were rare.

Germline-derived CDR1 and CDR2 are MRHNA and SNTAGT. The CDR3 covers 15 residues. V gave up 3 bases and J gave up 7 bases; unmatched junction bases: 4. The table lists this clone with a count of one. Its antigen remains unidentified. Other nucleotide sequences in the sample specify the same CDR3. The sequencing input was PBMCs. The receptor's source is a man between 18 and 29 years old in good health and CMV-seropositive. The J gene is TRBJ2-1, the V gene TRBV6-4; TRBD2 agrees at 12 bases. The CDR3 is CASSELAGGPNEQFF. In nucleotides, the CDR3 is TGTGCCAGCAGTGAGCTAGCGGGAGGGCCGAATGAGCAGTTCTTC.